These T cell receptor beta chains were read from a single sample in a study of CD8+CD57+ T cells in acquired aplastic anemia. Via MiXCR, TCRdb re-called the reads, giving one row per CDR3 protein. This sample yields about 180,000 distinct CDR3 sequences, of which 48% are seen a single time; roughly 13% belongs to the top ten. Sequenced material: sorted CD4+, CD8+, or CD8+CD57+ T cells (not recorded which) from PBMCs. The source of these receptors is a human donor with aplastic anemia. CDR3s include the opening cysteine and the closing phenylalanine or tryptophan. D genes are given only for firm matches. Clone size is stated in some rows and not others, as once, few, many or a class when expanded.

len,v_gene,j_gene,abundance,d_gene,CDR3aa,CDR3nt
15,TRBV19,TRBJ2-3,.,TRBD1,CASDAGQGFTDTQYF,TGTGCCAGTGACGCTGGACAGGGTTTTACAGATACGCAGTATTTT
16,TRBV13,TRBJ2-7,.,TRBD1,CASTLVRDRGFWEQYF,TGTGCCAGCACCTTAGTCCGGGACAGGGGGTTTTGGGAGCAGTACTTC
14,TRBV7-9,TRBJ1-2,.,.,CASSPRQGIVGYTF,TGTGCCAGCAGCCCCCGTCAGGGCATAGTGGGCTACACCTTC
15,TRBV24-1,TRBJ2-1,.,.,CATSSDTWPYNEQFF,TGTGCCACCAGTTCCGACACATGGCCATACAATGAGCAGTTCTTC
16,TRBV7-8,TRBJ2-7,.,.,CASSLSRGTPSYEQYF,TGTGCCAGCAGCCTAAGTAGAGGGACACCCTCCTACGAGCAGTACTTC
17,TRBV4-2,TRBJ2-1,many,TRBD1,CASSLEGGQASYNEQFF,TGTGCCAGCAGTCTAGAGGGGGGACAGGCCTCCTACAATGAGCAGTTCTTC
16,TRBV7-8,TRBJ2-2,.,.,CASSFSGFVNTGELFF,TGTGCCAGCAGCTTTTCAGGGTTCGTTAACACCGGGGAGCTGTTTTTT
13,TRBV19,TRBJ1-1,.,.,CASSPRPLTEAFF,TGTGCCAGTAGTCCCCGTCCGCTCACTGAAGCTTTCTTT
15,TRBV10-3,TRBJ1-1,few,.,CAISESKGLNTEAFF,TGTGCCATCAGTGAGTCGAAGGGATTGAACACTGAAGCTTTCTTT
15,TRBV6-5,TRBJ1-1,few,TRBD1,CASSSGQGAHTEAFF,TGTGCCAGCAGTTCGGGACAGGGGGCTCACACTGAAGCTTTCTTT
12,TRBV10-2,TRBJ1-1,.,.,CASRSRDTEAFF,TGTGCCAGCAGATCCAGGGACACTGAAGCTTTCTTT
14,TRBV15,TRBJ1-2,many,.,CATSSTGLHYGYTF,TGTGCCACCAGCAGCACAGGGCTCCACTATGGCTACACCTTC
15,TRBV10-3,TRBJ1-6,.,.,CAISELGLGDSPLHF,TGTGCCATCAGTGAGTTGGGCCTGGGTGATTCACCCCTCCACTTT
17,TRBV7-2,TRBJ1-3,many,.,CASSLSAARRIGNTIYF,TGTGCCAGCAGCTTATCCGCAGCCAGGAGGATTGGAAACACCATATATTTT
13,TRBV30,TRBJ2-1,.,TRBD2,CAWSGLAGTWQFF,TGTGCCTGGAGTGGGCTAGCGGGGACTTGGCAGTTCTTC
13,TRBV29-1,TRBJ2-7,few,TRBD1,CSVGTGQGYEQYF,TGCAGCGTTGGTACGGGACAGGGTTACGAGCAGTACTTC
14,TRBV24-1,TRBJ1-4,.,.,CATCLSLPNEKLFF,TGTGCCACCTGCCTATCACTACCTAATGAAAAACTGTTTTTT
13,TRBV5-4,TRBJ2-7,once,TRBD1,CASSRDRGGEQYF,TGTGCCAGCAGTAGGGACAGGGGAGGCGAGCAGTACTTC
15,TRBV2,TRBJ2-6,.,.,CASSSHGAGANVLTF,TGTGCCAGCAGTTCACATGGGGCTGGGGCCAACGTCCTGACTTTC
12,TRBV2,TRBJ2-3,.,.,CASGPDEGTQYF,TGTGCCAGCGGACCGGACGAGGGTACGCAGTATTTT
12,TRBV29-1,TRBJ2-7,.,TRBD1,CSVRDSSYEQYF,TGCAGCGTTAGGGACAGCTCCTACGAGCAGTACTTC
15,TRBV24-1,TRBJ2-3,many,.,CATSDLYVAWDTQYF,TGTGCCACCAGTGATTTATACGTTGCCTGGGATACGCAGTATTTT
14,TRBV4-1,TRBJ2-5,.,TRBD1,CASSQQGARETQYF,TGCGCCAGCAGCCAACAGGGGGCAAGAGAGACCCAGTACTTC
18,TRBV20-1,TRBJ2-3,.,TRBD2,CSARVPLTSGRGTDTQYF,TGCAGTGCTAGAGTCCCTCTGACTAGCGGGAGGGGCACAGATACGCAGTATTTT